This record looks at one T cell receptor beta chain sequence and its context. No cognate antigen has been identified for it. Per-nucleotide qualities are absent, and no much larger clonotype sits a single base away. This record comes from a study of Ad26.COV2.S vaccination and SARS-CoV-2 variants (dated by TCRdb to about 2021). With regard to the full study: The specificity and breadth of SARS-CoV-2-reactive T cell receptors after Ad26.COV2.S vaccination were assessed by TCRbeta repertoire sequencing. A total of 32 samples were included in the TCR-sequenced set, comprising around 20 Ad26.COV2.S vaccine recipients, 5 placebo recipients and 8 SARS-CoV-2 convalescent individuals.

Relative to germline, V is 3 bases shorter and J is 5 bases shorter, with 17 bases between their ends. CDR1 and CDR2 were assigned from the germline V gene as KGHSH and LQKENI. The CDR3 has 16 amino acids, counting the end cysteine and phenylalanine. Only the CDR3 part of the read is kept: 48 bases, read in frame from the first base. The time point label, as the study defines it: individuals recovered from natural SARS-CoV-2 infection. The immunoSEQ Assay was the method used to sequence TCRbeta CDR3 regions. After extraction, genomic DNA underwent amplification by bias-controlled multiplex PCR, followed by high-throughput sequencing. The paper's processing steps were these. To quantify the absolute abundance of each unique TCRbeta CDR3 region, sequences were collapsed and filtered. Usable DNA was measured by amplifying reference genes present in all nucleated cells, and TCRbeta template counts were normalized to that usable DNA to estimate T cell fraction. Repertoire TCRs were annotated as SARS-CoV-2-specific when V gene, CDR3 amino acid sequence and J gene were exactly matched to a known reactive TCR set. The reference SARS-CoV-2 TCR set was obtained from MIRA and was filtered for enrichment in COVID-19-positive ImmuneCODE repertoires, whereby public or cross-reactive TCRs were removed. Drawing on the MIRA antigens, annotated TCRs were analysed further at the level of specific ORF or position within ORF. Breadth was defined as the number of annotated unique rearrangements divided by the total number of unique productive rearrangements, and depth was defined as the summed frequency of the annotated unique rearrangements. Two-sided Wilcoxon rank-sum tests were applied when comparing TCR breadth between groups. TCRdb mirrors the immuneACCESS table, restricted to in-frame sequences. Some clones are absent from its copies; in checked studies, under half trace to an unresolved V gene, and the reason for the others is unknown. The DNA was the basis for D and trimming; V, J and clone size are from that table. For this sample the table gives some 180,000 clones, of which about 83% were detected only once. The ten top clones hold about 5.5% of the sample.

General conclusions and limits of the study: Non-spike TCR breadth was comparable between vaccine and placebo recipients, consistent with the vaccine containing only spike. After vaccination, spike-specific CD8+ and CD4+ T cell responses were reported to show substantial breadth. Higher spike-specific TCR breadth was observed in Ad26.COV2.S recipients than in placebo recipients (P = 0.0014). According to the authors, total T cell responses may have been underestimated by the TCR breadth and depth analyses.

The source was peripheral blood, collected after recovery from COVID-19. The chain is made from TRBV18 and TRBJ2-1; tentative D gene TRBD2, with 6 bases matching. The clonotype was recovered from a human donor who had recovered from COVID-19. The DNA is as follows: TGTGCCAGCTCACCCGGGGGAGGACCTATTCACAATGAGCAGTTCTTC. It translates as CASSPGGGPIHNEQFF.